This passage covers 8 T cell receptor beta chains from one sample sequenced in a study of cytomegalovirus exposure and HLA in healthy donors. Method: immunoSEQ multiplex PCR; TCRdb's copy keeps in-frame clones and lacks some. The sample has 100,000 to 150,000 clones; roughly 90% are singletons. The sequenced material came from PBMCs. The source of these receptors is a woman between 18 and 30 years old in good health and CMV-seronegative.

V and J are TRBV19 and TRBJ2-1; possibly TRBD1 for D (5 bases). The germline gives CDR1 LNHDA, CDR2 SQIVND (reference sequence). The germline V and J ends were trimmed by 7 bases and 8 bases, with 18 bases remaining between them. The CDR3 is 14 residues long. The CDR3 DNA reads TGTGCCAGTACCCCGGACACTTGGGCAGATGAGCAGTTCTTC. As protein: CASTPDTWADEQFF.

This chain joins TRBV6-5 and TRBJ1-3, with a tentative D call TRBD1 (5 bases). V lost 6 bases to trimming and J lost 3 bases, with 12 bases between them. The CDR3 is made up of 14 amino acids. CDR1 and CDR2 (germline): MNHEY, SVGAGI. CDR3 bases: TGTGCCAGCAGCGGCGGCAGGGTTGGAAACACCATATATTTT. It codes for CASSGGRVGNTIYF.

The CDR3 is CAWSVLTTDNEQFF. For the CDR3, the DNA is TGTGCCTGGAGTGTTCTGACTACCGACAATGAGCAGTTCTTC. The genes are TRBV30 and TRBJ2-1; D may be TRBD2 (5 bases). V shed 0 bases and J shed 5 bases, with 11 bases lying between them. Germline CDR1 GTSNPN, CDR2 SVGIG (reference sequence). The CDR3 contains 14 residues.

As for this clone: The same CDR3 arises from other DNA sequences in this sample as well. CDR3 DNA sequence: TGTGCCAGCAGTTTGGCAGGTGGCAGCTACAATGAGCAGTTCTTC. It translates to CASSLAGGSYNEQFF. The V call is TRBV28, the J call TRBJ2-1; D gene ambiguous. The CDR3 has 15 amino acids. Germline CDR1 and CDR2: MDHEN and SYDVKM. V was clipped by 3 bases and J by 3 bases, with 12 bases between them.

CDR3 coding DNA: TGTGCCAGCAGTTTCCGTACCTCCGGGACAGGTGCCTACGAGCAGTACTTC. This codes for CASSFRTSGTGAYEQYF. The chain is built from TRBV28 and TRBJ2-7; TRBD1 matches at 8 bases. The germline V gene encodes CDR1 MDHEN and CDR2 SYDVKM. The J segment lost 2 bases and the V segment lost 3 bases, leaving 12 bases of the junction unmatched. This CDR3 has 17 amino acids.

This sequence joins TRBV13 and TRBJ2-1; D call uncertain. This CDR3 comprises 13 residues. Trimming took 5 bases from V and 7 from J, leaving 12 bases between them. CDR1 and CDR2 from the germline V gene are PRHDT and FYEKMQ (reference sequence). As DNA, the CDR3 is TGTGCCAGCAGCCCCTACCCCGGGAATGAGCAGTTCTTC. Amino acids: CASSPYPGNEQFF.

This sequence joins TRBV7-9 and TRBJ2-7; D remains ambiguous. This CDR3 has 16 residues. From germline, CDR1 is SEHNR and CDR2 FQNEAQ (reference sequence). V was cut by 0 bases and J by 0 bases, with 12 bases left in between. The CDR3 sequence is CASSLAGGASSYEQYF. The CDR3, as DNA: TGTGCCAGCAGCTTAGCCGGCGGAGCTAGCTCCTACGAGCAGTACTTC.

The chain couples TRBV6-5 to TRBJ2-3; TRBD2 agrees at 11 bases. The V gene's germline CDR1 is MNHEY and CDR2 SVGAGI. The junction had 5 bases not matched to a gene; V was cut back by 6 bases and J by 3 bases. This CDR3 has 15 residues. CDR3 amino acids: CASRVLAGGTDTQYF. DNA for the CDR3: TGTGCCAGCAGGGTGCTAGCGGGAGGTACAGATACGCAGTATTTT.